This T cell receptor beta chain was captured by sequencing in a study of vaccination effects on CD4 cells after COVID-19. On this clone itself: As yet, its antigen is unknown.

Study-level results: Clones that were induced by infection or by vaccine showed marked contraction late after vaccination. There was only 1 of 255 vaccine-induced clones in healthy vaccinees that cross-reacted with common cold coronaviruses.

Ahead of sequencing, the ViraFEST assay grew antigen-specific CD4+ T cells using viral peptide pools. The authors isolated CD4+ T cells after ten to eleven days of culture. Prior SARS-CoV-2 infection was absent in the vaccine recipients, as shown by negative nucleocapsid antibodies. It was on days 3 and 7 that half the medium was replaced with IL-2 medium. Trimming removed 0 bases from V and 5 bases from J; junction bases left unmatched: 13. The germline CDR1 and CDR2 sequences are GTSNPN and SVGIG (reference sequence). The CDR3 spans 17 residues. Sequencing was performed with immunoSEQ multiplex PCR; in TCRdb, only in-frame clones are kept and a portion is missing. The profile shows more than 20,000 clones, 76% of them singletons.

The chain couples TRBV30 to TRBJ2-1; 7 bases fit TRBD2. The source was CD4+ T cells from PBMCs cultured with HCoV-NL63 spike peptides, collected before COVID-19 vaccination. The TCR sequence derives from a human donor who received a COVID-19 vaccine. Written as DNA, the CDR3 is TGTGCCTGGAGTGTATTAAGTTCTAGCGGAGAAGACAATGAGCAGTTCTTC. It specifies CAWSVLSSSGEDNEQFF.